This TCR beta chain was recovered during a study of cytomegalovirus exposure and HLA in healthy donors. Broader study findings: A later analysis linked 15,000 to 20,000 TCR beta sequences to HLA alleles at 0.05 false discovery rate. Most TCR beta V segments were productive about 87% or about 30% of the time in an earlier analysis. The study labeled 170 or so TCR beta chains cytomegalovirus-associated. A later analysis, which compared TCR beta chains of equal frequency, found the HLA-associated ones more clonally expanded.

Regarding this clone: Its specificity is unknown.

CDR1 is MDHEN and CDR2 is SYDVKM in the germline V gene. CDR3 length equals 16 residues. Trimming cost V 4 bases and J 0 bases; bases outside gene matches: 6. Vbeta (60) and Jbeta (13) primers were used in the PCR. Libraries were prepared by immunoSEQ multiplex PCR; TCRdb keeps only in-frame clonotypes and omits some of them. The sample has about 200,000 clones; 80% to 90% are singletons. The chain joins TRBV28 to TRBJ2-1; 7 nucleotides align to TRBD1. This clonotype was obtained from a man aged 25 to 40 in good health and CMV-seronegative. The sample was PBMCs. The CDR3 loop is CASSSTTGRSYNEQFF. The CDR3 DNA reads as TGTGCCAGCAGTTCGACGACAGGGCGCTCCTACAATGAGCAGTTCTTC.